The sequence of this T cell receptor beta chain was determined in a study of cytomegalovirus exposure and HLA in healthy donors. As for the study in general: As an earlier analysis found, 150 million to 200 million T cells yielded 90 million to 140 million unique TCR beta sequences. Of all 398 donors who were genotyped, under 90% belonged to the Caucasian-associated ancestry cluster. Study-wide results and caveats: Looking again later, the authors saw that most CMV-associated TCR beta chains seemed HLA-restricted. A later analysis associated 16,951 TCR beta sequences with HLA alleles at a 0.05 false discovery rate.

The PCR made use of 60 Vbeta and 13 Jbeta primers. Sequencing was performed with immunoSEQ multiplex PCR; in TCRdb, only in-frame clones are kept and a portion is missing. The table includes just over 150,000 clones, 65% to 80% detected once. In its sample, this clone was seen a few times. The antigen remains undetermined. Unmatched junction bases numbered 7, after V lost 4 bases and J lost 3 bases. The germline V gene encodes CDR1 KGHSH and CDR2 LQKENI. The CDR3 spans 15 residues. This clonotype was obtained from a female donor in good health and CMV-seronegative. The chain couples TRBV18 to TRBJ2-7; 9 bases are a match to TRBD1. The sample consisted of PBMCs. The CDR3 is CASSLLGQGSYEQYF. The CDR3 nucleotides are TGTGCCAGCTCACTATTAGGACAGGGGAGCTACGAGCAGTACTTC.